These T cell receptor beta chains were read from a single sample in a study of OX40 agonist ivuxolimab in advanced cancers. TCRdb's table, derived via immunoSEQ multiplex PCR, lists solely in-frame clones and lacks some. Of some 52,000 clones listed, approximately 83% are singletons. The sequences come from CD4+ or CD8+ T cells sorted from blood, collected in a trial of the OX40 agonist ivuxolimab. The receptors derive from an adult with an advanced solid tumor such as melanoma, head and neck, liver or kidney cancer. Both conserved end residues are part of each CDR3. Fields, in order: D gene, J gene, V gene, clone size, CDR3 DNA, CDR3 protein. The D gene is left open where the match is weak. Clone size is given for some rows only: seen once, a few or many times, or a class if the clone is expanded.

d_call: .
j_call: TRBJ1-2
v_call: TRBV28
clone_size: .
cdr3_nt: TGTGCCATACGGGGGAACTATGGCTACACCTTC
cdr3_aa: CAIRGNYGYTF

d_call: .
j_call: TRBJ1-2
v_call: TRBV5-1
clone_size: .
cdr3_nt: TGCGCCAGCAGCCCCCCATCAGAGGGCTATGGCTACACCTTC
cdr3_aa: CASSPPSEGYGYTF

d_call: TRBD1
j_call: TRBJ1-6
v_call: TRBV7-9
clone_size: .
cdr3_nt: TGTGCCAGCAGAAGGACAGGGTTTAATTCACCCCTCCACTTT
cdr3_aa: CASRRTGFNSPLHF

d_call: TRBD2
j_call: TRBJ2-3
v_call: TRBV7-9
clone_size: once
cdr3_nt: TGTGCCAGCAGCTCAGAGGGACTAGCTATAGATACGCAGTATTTT
cdr3_aa: CASSSEGLAIDTQYF

d_call: .
j_call: TRBJ1-5
v_call: TRBV7-3
clone_size: .
cdr3_nt: TGTGCCAGCAGCTTATCGGACAATCAGCCCCAGCATTTT
cdr3_aa: CASSLSDNQPQHF

d_call: .
j_call: TRBJ2-1
v_call: TRBV7-3
clone_size: .
cdr3_nt: TGTGCCAGCGACGAGCAGTTCTTC
cdr3_aa: CASDEQFF

d_call: .
j_call: TRBJ2-7
v_call: TRBV4-3
clone_size: .
cdr3_nt: TGCGCCAGCAGCCAAGAACACGGGTCGAGCTCCTACGAGCAGTACTTC
cdr3_aa: CASSQEHGSSSYEQYF

d_call: TRBD2
j_call: TRBJ2-2
v_call: TRBV28
clone_size: .
cdr3_nt: TGTGCCAGCAGTTTGCCGCGGACTAGCGGGAGGGCCCCCGGGGAGCTGTTTTTT
cdr3_aa: CASSLPRTSGRAPGELFF

d_call: .
j_call: TRBJ2-1
v_call: TRBV6-1
clone_size: .
cdr3_nt: TGTGCCAGCAGACTGGGAGGACTCTACAATGAGCAGTTCTTC
cdr3_aa: CASRLGGLYNEQFF

d_call: TRBD2
j_call: TRBJ2-3
v_call: TRBV19
clone_size: once
cdr3_nt: TGTGCCAGATCCCTAGCGGAGAGCACAGATACGCAGTATTTT
cdr3_aa: CARSLAESTDTQYF

d_call: TRBD1
j_call: TRBJ1-2
v_call: TRBV19
clone_size: .
cdr3_nt: TGTGCCAGTAGAGGGGACAGGGCATATGGCTACACCTTC
cdr3_aa: CASRGDRAYGYTF

d_call: .
j_call: TRBJ1-1
v_call: TRBV10-1
clone_size: .
cdr3_nt: TGCGCCAGCACTCAAGGCACGGGGAACACTGAAGCTTTCTTT
cdr3_aa: CASTQGTGNTEAFF

d_call: .
j_call: TRBJ1-2
v_call: TRBV5-6
clone_size: .
cdr3_nt: TGTGCCAGCAGTTCAAAAAACTATGGCTACACCTTC
cdr3_aa: CASSSKNYGYTF

d_call: .
j_call: TRBJ1-1
v_call: TRBV6-1
clone_size: .
cdr3_nt: TGTGCCAGCACCGATGGACCAGAGAGGAACACTGAAGCTTTCTTT
cdr3_aa: CASTDGPERNTEAFF

d_call: .
j_call: TRBJ2-1
v_call: TRBV20-1
clone_size: .
cdr3_nt: TGCAGTGCTAGTGACGGGGATGAGCAGTTCTTC
cdr3_aa: CSASDGDEQFF

d_call: .
j_call: TRBJ2-4
v_call: TRBV9
clone_size: .
cdr3_nt: TGTGCCAGCAGCCAAACTCACGACCTAGCCAAAAACATTCAGTACTTC
cdr3_aa: CASSQTHDLAKNIQYF

d_call: .
j_call: TRBJ2-1
v_call: TRBV28
clone_size: .
cdr3_nt: TGTGCCAGCAGTTTCCCCGGAGGAGGTCATGAGCAGTTCTTC
cdr3_aa: CASSFPGGGHEQFF

d_call: .
j_call: TRBJ2-3
v_call: TRBV11-2
clone_size: .
cdr3_nt: TGTGCCAGCAGCCCAAACGCTTCCCCCCCACAGACTAGCACAGATACGCAGTATTTT
cdr3_aa: CASSPNASPPQTSTDTQYF

d_call: .
j_call: TRBJ1-1
v_call: TRBV4-3
clone_size: .
cdr3_nt: TGCGCCAGCAGCCAAGATTATGTTTCGGGGGTAGGAGCTTTCTTT
cdr3_aa: CASSQDYVSGVGAFF

d_call: .
j_call: TRBJ1-1
v_call: TRBV25-1
clone_size: .
cdr3_nt: TGTGCCAGCAGTGAATTTCAGCGTGCTGAAGCTTTCTTT
cdr3_aa: CASSEFQRAEAFF

d_call: TRBD1
j_call: TRBJ2-5
v_call: TRBV5-5
clone_size: .
cdr3_nt: TGTGCCAGCAGCGGGGGACAGGGGGCGCAAGGGACCCAGTACTTC
cdr3_aa: CASSGGQGAQGTQYF

d_call: .
j_call: TRBJ1-2
v_call: TRBV5-5
clone_size: .
cdr3_nt: TGTGCCAGCAGCTTGGATCTCTTGAACTATGGCTACACCTTC
cdr3_aa: CASSLDLLNYGYTF

d_call: .
j_call: TRBJ2-3
v_call: TRBV15
clone_size: .
cdr3_nt: TGTGCCACCAGCAGAGATCCGGGAGCAGTAGATACGCAGTATTTT
cdr3_aa: CATSRDPGAVDTQYF

d_call: TRBD1
j_call: TRBJ1-2
v_call: TRBV9
clone_size: .
cdr3_nt: TGTGCCAGCAATAACAGGGGGAATGGCTACACCTTC
cdr3_aa: CASNNRGNGYTF

d_call: .
j_call: TRBJ1-4
v_call: TRBV5-1
clone_size: .
cdr3_nt: TGCGCCAGCAGCTTGGCGACAGGAGAAAATGAAAAACTGTTTTTT
cdr3_aa: CASSLATGENEKLFF

d_call: TRBD1
j_call: TRBJ2-7
v_call: TRBV11-2
clone_size: .
cdr3_nt: TGTGCCAGCAGCACCCGGGACAGCGAATACGAGCAGTACTTC
cdr3_aa: CASSTRDSEYEQYF

d_call: TRBD2
j_call: TRBJ2-3
v_call: TRBV7-2
clone_size: .
cdr3_nt: TGTGCCAGCAGCTTAGGAACTAGCGGGAGTTCTAGAGATACGCAGTATTTT
cdr3_aa: CASSLGTSGSSRDTQYF

d_call: .
j_call: TRBJ2-5
v_call: TRBV28
clone_size: .
cdr3_nt: TGTGCCAGCAGTTACCGAGAGACCCAGTACTTC
cdr3_aa: CASSYRETQYF

d_call: .
j_call: TRBJ2-2
v_call: TRBV10-3
clone_size: .
cdr3_nt: TGTGCCATCAGTGAGTCTCCCACCGGGGAGCTGTTTTTT
cdr3_aa: CAISESPTGELFF

d_call: .
j_call: TRBJ1-4
v_call: TRBV28
clone_size: .
cdr3_nt: TGTGCCAGCCTGTCGGCCTCGGACTCCCTGCTAGGGGAAAAACTGTTTTTT
cdr3_aa: CASLSASDSLLGEKLFF

d_call: .
j_call: TRBJ2-5
v_call: TRBV5-1
clone_size: .
cdr3_nt: TGCGCCAGCAGCATCGAGCGCATCCAAGAGACCCAGTACTTC
cdr3_aa: CASSIERIQETQYF

d_call: TRBD1
j_call: TRBJ2-2
v_call: TRBV27
clone_size: .
cdr3_nt: TGTGCCAGCAGTTTATGGGACAGGGGCCCCGGGGAGCTGTTTTTT
cdr3_aa: CASSLWDRGPGELFF

d_call: TRBD1
j_call: TRBJ1-4
v_call: TRBV28
clone_size: .
cdr3_nt: TGTGCCAGCACCCCTCCTGGACAGGCGAAACACAATGAAAAACTGTTTTTT
cdr3_aa: CASTPPGQAKHNEKLFF

d_call: TRBD2
j_call: TRBJ2-2
v_call: TRBV5-8
clone_size: .
cdr3_nt: TGTGCCAGCAGCGCGGGCGGGGGGGCCTTCTCCGGGGAGCTGTTTTTT
cdr3_aa: CASSAGGGAFSGELFF

d_call: TRBD1
j_call: TRBJ1-1
v_call: TRBV19
clone_size: .
cdr3_nt: TGTGCCAGTTTCTCGCCGGGACAGATGAACACTGAAGCTTTCTTT
cdr3_aa: CASFSPGQMNTEAFF

d_call: .
j_call: TRBJ2-1
v_call: TRBV7-2
clone_size: .
cdr3_nt: TGTGCCAGCAGCCCCTGGACTGGAAATGAGCAGTTCTTC
cdr3_aa: CASSPWTGNEQFF

d_call: .
j_call: TRBJ2-2
v_call: TRBV2
clone_size: .
cdr3_nt: TGTGCCAGCAGTGGCCCGGCAGTCGGGGAGCTGTTTTTT
cdr3_aa: CASSGPAVGELFF

d_call: TRBD1
j_call: TRBJ2-3
v_call: TRBV11-2
clone_size: once
cdr3_nt: TGTGCCAGCAGCAACCACTACGGGACAGGGGGCACAGATACGCAGTATTTT
cdr3_aa: CASSNHYGTGGTDTQYF

d_call: TRBD1
j_call: TRBJ1-4
v_call: TRBV27
clone_size: .
cdr3_nt: TGTGCCAGCAGTTTAACAGGGGGCCAAGGGCTGTTTTTT
cdr3_aa: CASSLTGGQGLFF

d_call: TRBD2
j_call: TRBJ2-1
v_call: TRBV14
clone_size: .
cdr3_nt: TGTGCCAGCAGCCAAGCGACTAGCGGGAGGCCCTATGAGCAGTTCTTC
cdr3_aa: CASSQATSGRPYEQFF

d_call: TRBD1
j_call: TRBJ1-2
v_call: TRBV18
clone_size: .
cdr3_nt: TGTGCCAGCTCACCACCGAGATTGGGACAGCGGGCTCCGGGTGGCTATGGCTACACCTTC
cdr3_aa: CASSPPRLGQRAPGGYGYTF

d_call: .
j_call: TRBJ1-6
v_call: TRBV28
clone_size: .
cdr3_nt: TGTGCCAGCAGGGCCAGGGTAGCTAATTCACCCCTCCACTTT
cdr3_aa: CASRARVANSPLHF

d_call: .
j_call: TRBJ2-1
v_call: TRBV6-5
clone_size: .
cdr3_nt: TGTGCCAGCAGTCAACCCCCAGGACAGCCAGCGTTCTTC
cdr3_aa: CASSQPPGQPAFF

d_call: TRBD1
j_call: TRBJ2-7
v_call: TRBV7-2
clone_size: .
cdr3_nt: TGTGCCAGCAGCCCGGACAGGGGGCTGTACGAGCAGTACTTC
cdr3_aa: CASSPDRGLYEQYF

d_call: .
j_call: TRBJ1-1
v_call: TRBV5-8
clone_size: .
cdr3_nt: TGTGCCAGCAGCTTGTTTGTAGGTCCAGGGGTACCTACCTCTGAAGCTTTCTTT
cdr3_aa: CASSLFVGPGVPTSEAFF

d_call: TRBD1
j_call: TRBJ1-1
v_call: TRBV19
clone_size: few
cdr3_nt: TGTGCCAGTAGTATTACCGGGACAGGGCACACTGAAGCTTTCTTT
cdr3_aa: CASSITGTGHTEAFF

d_call: TRBD1
j_call: TRBJ1-6
v_call: TRBV5-4
clone_size: .
cdr3_nt: TGTGCCAGCAGCTTGTACGGGGCAGGGGGCTCCTATAATTCACCCCTCCACTTT
cdr3_aa: CASSLYGAGGSYNSPLHF

d_call: TRBD1
j_call: TRBJ2-7
v_call: TRBV10-3
clone_size: once
cdr3_nt: TGTGCCATCAGTGAAGGTACAGGGGGCTACGAGCAGTACTTC
cdr3_aa: CAISEGTGGYEQYF

d_call: TRBD1
j_call: TRBJ1-1
v_call: TRBV5-1
clone_size: once
cdr3_nt: TGCGCCAGCAGCCGACAGGGTTCAGACACTGAAGCTTTCTTT
cdr3_aa: CASSRQGSDTEAFF

d_call: .
j_call: TRBJ1-2
v_call: TRBV6-5
clone_size: .
cdr3_nt: TGTGCCAGCAGTTACTCAAGGTTCGGGTTTGGTGGCTACACCTTC
cdr3_aa: CASSYSRFGFGGYTF

d_call: TRBD2
j_call: TRBJ2-1
v_call: TRBV18
clone_size: .
cdr3_nt: TGTGCCAGCTCACCACCGAATAGCGGGGAATACAATGAGCAGTTCTTC
cdr3_aa: CASSPPNSGEYNEQFF

d_call: .
j_call: TRBJ2-3
v_call: TRBV5-1
clone_size: .
cdr3_nt: TGCGCCAGCAGCTTATTGACAGAAACAGATACGCAGTATTTT
cdr3_aa: CASSLLTETDTQYF

d_call: .
j_call: TRBJ2-7
v_call: TRBV7-8
clone_size: .
cdr3_nt: TGTGCCAGCAGCTTAGTACTCTACGAGCAGTACTTC
cdr3_aa: CASSLVLYEQYF

d_call: .
j_call: TRBJ1-6
v_call: TRBV6-6
clone_size: .
cdr3_nt: TGTGCCAGCACCCCATCTAATTCACCCCTCCACTTT
cdr3_aa: CASTPSNSPLHF